The next 27 T cell receptor beta chains were all read from a single sample in a study of early T cells in non-severe SARS-CoV-2 infection. Via MiXCR, TCRdb re-called the 5' RACE reads, giving one row per CDR3 protein. The sample has fewer than 75,000 distinct CDR3 sequences, 15% to 20% seen once; the top ten hold 8.9%. Specimen: whole blood, collected at baseline. All receptors derive from an adult who was a healthcare worker with PCR-confirmed SARS-CoV-2 infection or an uninfected control (not recorded which).

This clonotype was counted between two and nine times. The rearrangement links TRBV6-5 to TRBJ1-4, with 10 bases aligning to TRBD1. With V trimmed by 6 bases and J by 6 bases, 7 bases remained unmatched. Germline V CDR1 and CDR2: MNHEY, SVGAGI. The CDR3 loop spans 15 amino acids. The CDR3 coding sequence is TGTGCCAGCAGACCGACGACAGGGGGCCATGAAAAACTGTTTTTT. It codes for CASRPTTGGHEKLFF.

The sample holds a few counts of this clonotype. The V and J genes are TRBV20-1 and TRBJ2-1; the match to TRBD2 covers 13 bases. In germline, CDR1 is DFQATT, CDR2 SNEGSKA (reference sequence). Losses at the gene ends were 3 bases for V and 9 bases for J; bases not matched to a gene: 8. The CDR3 spans 15 residues. The CDR3 coding sequence is TGCAGTGCTAGCCCACTAGCGGGAGGGCGCGGTGAGCAGTTCTTC. This codes for CSASPLAGGRGEQFF.

This clonotype was observed at least ten times. The chain recombines TRBV5-1 with TRBJ2-3; D perhaps matches TRBD1 (5 bases). Per the germline V gene, CDR1 is SGHRS and CDR2 is YFSETQ. The CDR3 is 15 residues long. Deletions cut 4 bases from V and 5 bases from J, with 17 bases between. The CDR3 nucleotides are TGCGCCAGCAGCCTATCAAGGGGTCAATTAGATACGCAGTATTTT. As protein: CASSLSRGQLDTQYF.

This clonotype came up a few times. The chain uses TRBV12-3 or TRBV12-4 and TRBJ1-1; tentatively, D is TRBD1 (5 bases). V lost 6 bases and J 1 base, leaving 9 bases between the germline ends. The length of the CDR3 is 13 residues. The CDR3: CASSRTRNTEAFF. In nucleotides, the CDR3 is TGTGCCAGCAGCAGGACAAGGAACACTGAAGCTTTCTTT.

This clonotype was counted between two and nine times. The chain links TRBV10-2 to TRBJ1-4; D call uncertain. V gave up 6 bases and J gave up 8 bases, with 13 bases separating them. This CDR3 has 13 residues. CDR1 is WSHSY, CDR2 SAAADI, per germline. The CDR3 here is CASREMWLEKLFF. In nucleotides, the CDR3 is TGCGCCAGCAGAGAGATGTGGCTGGAAAAACTGTTTTTT.

This clonotype was observed a few times. This rearrangement joins TRBV19 to TRBJ2-3, with D unresolved. The germline V gene encodes CDR1 LNHDA and CDR2 SQIVND (reference sequence). V was clipped by 3 bases and J by 3 bases, with 7 bases between them. CDR3 length: 13 residues. The CDR3 protein is CASSIVVTDTQYF. Written as DNA, the CDR3 is TGTGCCAGTAGTATTGTGGTTACAGATACGCAGTATTTT.

This clonotype appeared many times. The genes are TRBV6-6 and TRBJ2-5; 8 bases map to TRBD2. CDR3 length equals 14 residues. CDR1 and CDR2 from the germline V gene are MNHNY and SVGAGI (reference sequence). V was pared by 2 bases and J by 2 bases, with 1 base of the junction left unmatched. The CDR3 is CASSYGGGQETQYF. As DNA, the CDR3 is TGTGCCAGCAGTTACGGCGGGGGGCAAGAGACCCAGTACTTC.

This chain connects TRBV6-5 to TRBJ2-2; no clear D. Trimming took 7 bases from V and 5 from J, leaving 8 bases between them. Germline values: CDR1 MNHEY, CDR2 SVGAGI. The CDR3 consists of 12 residues. The CDR3: CASTKKTGELFF. CDR3 DNA sequence: TGTGCCAGCACAAAAAAAACCGGGGAGCTGTTTTTT.

The CDR3 loop is CASSLRQGVAEAFF. The DNA of the CDR3 is TGTGCCAGCAGTTTAAGGCAGGGGGTGGCTGAAGCTTTCTTT. This sequence joins TRBV12-3 or TRBV12-4 and TRBJ1-1; 7 positions agree with TRBD1. The CDR3 consists of 14 residues. V lost 2 bases to trimming and J lost 6 bases; unmatched junction nucleotides: 6.

The gene calls are TRBV2 and TRBJ2-7, with TRBD2 matching 8 bases. This CDR3 is built from 15 residues. CDR1 and CDR2 from the germline V gene are SNHLY and FYNNEI. Trimming at V came to 4 bases and at J to 3 bases, leaving 8 bases not matched to a gene. The CDR3 nucleotides read TGTGCCAGCAGTGCAAGTGGGACTAGTTTCTACGAGCAGTACTTC. Translating gives CASSASGTSFYEQYF.

This clonotype appeared a few times. The chain joins TRBV18 to TRBJ2-7; D ambiguous. This CDR3 has 14 residues. Germline lookup yields CDR1 KGHSH and CDR2 LQKENI. Trimming stripped 1 base from V and 2 bases from J, with 9 bases between. CDR3 nucleotides: TGTGCCAGCTCACCACAGGACGGAACCTACGAGCAGTACTTC. Translation: CASSPQDGTYEQYF. Filled out from reference TRBV18 and TRBJ2-7, the complete variable domain reads NAGVMQNPRHLVRRRGQEARLRCSPMKGHSHVYWYRQLPEEGLKFMVYLQKENIIDESGMPKERFSAEFPKEGPSILRIQQVVRGDSAAYFCASSPQDGTYEQYFGPGTRLTVT.

This clonotype was picked up a small number of times. The chain has TRBV29-1 and TRBJ2-5; D gene unclear. Trimming pared 4 bases from V and 4 bases from J, leaving 13 bases between. The CDR3 loop spans 13 amino acids. CDR1 and CDR2 from the germline V gene are SQVTM and ANQGSEA. The CDR3 here is CSVASVLGETQYF. CDR3 in DNA: TGCAGCGTTGCCTCAGTCCTGGGAGAGACCCAGTACTTC. The variable domain in full, completed from reference TRBV29-1 and TRBJ2-5, reads SAVISQKPSRDICQRGTSLTIQCQVDSQVTMMFWYRQQPGQSLTLIATANQGSEATYESGFVIDKFPISRPNLTFSTLTVSNMSPEDSSIYLCSVASVLGETQYFGPGTRLLVL.

This clonotype was recorded a few times. V and J are TRBV11-2 and TRBJ2-1; 14 bases are a match to TRBD2. CDR1 SGHAT and CDR2 FQNNGV come from the germline V gene. The CDR3 contains 15 residues. Trimming cost V 5 bases and J 13 bases; bases outside gene matches: 10. The CDR3, as DNA: TGTGCCAGCAGCACGGGGACTAGCGGGGGTGGAAATCAGTTCTTC. Translation: CASSTGTSGGGNQFF.

The V gene is TRBV20-1, the J gene TRBJ1-5; unclear D gene. V was trimmed by 6 bases and J by 4 bases, leaving 16 bases between them. Germline values: CDR1 DFQATT, CDR2 SNEGSKA (reference sequence). There are 14 residues in the CDR3. CDR3 amino acids: CSASSGQENQPQHF. CDR3 sequence (DNA): TGCAGTGCCTCCAGTGGGCAGGAGAATCAGCCCCAGCATTTT.

The CDR3 spells CARQPGNTSTGELFF. The CDR3 DNA follows: TGTGCCAGACAGCCTGGGAACACTAGCACCGGGGAGCTGTTTTTT. This chain joins TRBV2 and TRBJ2-2, with a weak D call TRBD2 (5 bases). The CDR3 has 15 residues. Germline loops: CDR1 SNHLY, CDR2 FYNNEI. V lost 9 bases, J lost 4 bases, and 18 bases lay in between. The entire variable domain, with the rest obtained from reference TRBV2 and TRBJ2-2, is as follows: EPEVTQTPSHQVTQMGQEVILRCVPISNHLYFYWYRQILGQKVEFLVSFYNNEISEKSEIFDDQFSVERPDGSNFTLKIRSTKLEDSAMYFCARQPGNTSTGELFFGEGSRLTVL.

This clonotype was seen only a few times. V usage is TRBV6-6 and J usage is TRBJ1-5, with 7 bases aligning to TRBD1. With V trimmed by 5 bases and J by 6 bases, 4 bases remained unmatched. The germline gives CDR1 MNHNY, CDR2 SVGAGI (reference sequence). This CDR3 has 13 residues. The CDR3 spells CASSRQGSQPQHF. The DNA of the CDR3 is TGTGCCAGCAGTCGACAGGGATCTCAGCCCCAGCATTTT.

This clonotype was counted at least ten times. V and J are TRBV14 and TRBJ2-2; D not resolved. CDR1 and CDR2 from the germline V gene are SGHDN and FVKESK. V was trimmed by 6 bases and J by 5 bases, leaving 13 bases between them. The CDR3 loop spans 14 amino acids. The DNA of the CDR3 is TGTGCCAGCAGTGTCATTCGTGGGACCGGGGAGCTGTTTTTT. It encodes CASSVIRGTGELFF.

This clonotype was detected only a few times. The chain has TRBV4-1 and TRBJ2-7; 10 nucleotides align to TRBD2. Germline CDR1 and CDR2: MGHRA and YSYEKL. The V segment lost 0 bases and the J segment 3 bases; nucleotides outside the gene matches: 5. The CDR3 covers 16 residues. CDR3 DNA sequence: TGCGCCAGCAGCCAAGATCTTGGGACTAGCGTCTACGAGCAGTACTTC. This codes for CASSQDLGTSVYEQYF.

This clonotype was recorded once. This chain connects TRBV10-3 to TRBJ2-5; D possibly corresponds to TRBD1 (5 bases). The J call may be incorrect, as the DNA end agrees better with TRBJ2-1. The CDR3 has 12 amino acids. The germline V gene has CDR1 ENHRY and CDR2 SYGVKD. The CDR3 DNA reads TGTGCCATCAGTGGGGGCCAAGAGACCCAGTTCTTC. Its protein product is CAISGGQETQFF.

This clonotype was found many times. The CDR3 DNA follows: TGTGCCAGCAGTTACTCTGGCAGATTGAACACTGAAGCTTTCTTT. The encoded protein is CASSYSGRLNTEAFF. The chain carries TRBV6-5 and TRBJ1-1; D unresolved. Trimming removed 0 bases from V and 0 bases from J, with 8 bases in between. This CDR3 is built from 15 residues. Germline-derived CDR1 and CDR2 are MNHEY and SVGAGI.

This chain joins TRBV30 and TRBJ1-1; TRBD1 matches 9 bases. Germline CDR1 reads GTSNPN; CDR2 reads SVGIG (reference sequence). V was pared by 5 bases and J by 3 bases, with 1 base of the junction left unmatched. This CDR3 is built from 12 residues. The DNA for the CDR3 is TGTGCCTGGGACAGGGGGGACACTGAAGCTTTCTTT. Its translation: CAWDRGDTEAFF.

This clonotype was counted a few times. The V call is TRBV28, the J call TRBJ2-3; 8 bases are a match to TRBD1. The germline V gene has CDR1 MDHEN and CDR2 SYDVKM. This CDR3 has 19 residues. Trimming cost V 0 bases and J 2 bases; bases outside gene matches: 13. This CDR3 is CASSLWVDPPGGLTDTQYF. CDR3 nucleotides: TGTGCCAGCAGTTTATGGGTCGATCCACCAGGGGGCCTCACAGATACGCAGTATTTT. The variable domain in full, with the rest retrieved from reference TRBV28 and TRBJ2-3, is DVKVTQSSRYLVKRTGEKVFLECVQDMDHENMFWYRQDPGLGLRLIYFSYDVKMKEKGDIPEGYSVSREKKERFSLILESASTNQTSMYLCASSLWVDPPGGLTDTQYFGPGTRLTVL.

This clonotype turned up a few times. The chain links TRBV4-2 to TRBJ2-7; no clear D gene. Germline CDR1 LGHNA, CDR2 YNFKEQ. This CDR3 contains 15 residues. Trimming removed 0 bases at V and 5 bases at J, with 14 bases between. CDR3 protein: CASSQDLLPPDEQYF. The CDR3 region has the DNA TGTGCCAGCAGCCAAGATCTCCTGCCACCCGACGAGCAGTACTTC.

In DNA form, the CDR3 reads TGTGCCTGGACAGGGGGCTCCTACGAGCAGTACTTC. Translating it yields CAWTGGSYEQYF. This rearrangement joins TRBV30 to TRBJ2-7, with 7 bases identical to TRBD1. This CDR3 comprises 12 residues. The trim removed 4 bases at V and 0 bases at J, leaving 0 bases unmatched. Germline V gives CDR1 GTSNPN, CDR2 SVGIG (reference sequence).

V usage is TRBV5-1 and J usage is TRBJ2-1; TRBD2 agrees at 8 bases. V gave up 0 bases and J gave up 5 bases; unmatched junction bases: 4. Germline CDR1 is SGHRS and CDR2 is YFSETQ. The CDR3 covers 15 residues. The chain's CDR3 is CASSLVLRGDNEQFF. The CDR3 DNA follows: TGCGCCAGCAGCTTGGTTCTGCGGGGGGACAATGAGCAGTTCTTC.

In this sample, this clonotype turned up a few times. This chain uses TRBV27 with TRBJ1-6; no clear D. Trimming took off 4 bases at V and 5 bases at J, with 6 bases between the two ends. The CDR3 consists of 13 residues. CDR1 MNHEY and CDR2 SMNVEV come from the germline V gene (reference sequence). The CDR3 loop reads CASSSSHNSPLHF. CDR3 coding DNA: TGTGCCAGCAGTTCAAGTCATAATTCACCCCTCCACTTT.

This clonotype was found a few times. V is TRBV5-4 and J is TRBJ1-2, with 11 bases that match TRBD1. With V trimmed by 3 bases and J by 5 bases, 9 bases remained unmatched. From germline, CDR1 is SGHNT and CDR2 YYREEE (reference sequence). This CDR3 is built from 16 residues. CDR3 coding DNA: TGTGCCAGCAGCTCAATTTGGACAGGGGGCAGATATGGCTACACCTTC. Translation gives CASSSIWTGGRYGYTF.